Following are 21 T cell receptor beta chains from one sample sequenced in a study of blood T cell repertoires in COVID-19. Data came from immunoSEQ multiplex PCR; TCRdb stores just in-frame clones and leaves some out. Of some 110,000 clones listed, 80% to 90% were seen once; the top ten hold about 4.8%. The sample consisted of peripheral blood. The source is a man aged 55 to 70 with acute or convalescent COVID-19.

V and J are TRBV5-1 and TRBJ2-1; no firm D call. The V end was cut by 3 bases, the J end by 1 base, with 11 bases between. Per the germline V gene, CDR1 is SGHRS and CDR2 is YFSETQ. CDR3 size: 15 residues. The CDR3 sequence: CASSSGPESYNEQFF. DNA of the CDR3: TGCGCCAGCAGCTCCGGTCCTGAATCCTACAATGAGCAGTTCTTC.

The V call is TRBV5-1, the J call TRBJ1-1; possibly TRBD1 for D (6 bases). Between the trimmed V and J ends, which lost 4 bases and 9 bases, there was a span of 16 bases. The germline V gene has CDR1 SGHRS and CDR2 YFSETQ. The CDR3 totals 13 residues. This CDR3 is CASSREIRDKAFF. For the CDR3, the DNA is TGCGCCAGCAGCCGGGAAATCCGGGACAAAGCTTTCTTT.

The rearrangement joins TRBV27 to TRBJ1-4; a possible D gene is TRBD1 (6 bases). Germline CDR1 reads MNHEY; CDR2 reads SMNVEV (reference sequence). Trimming cost V 7 bases and J 8 bases, with 14 bases left between them. The CDR3 spans 13 residues. CDR3 protein: CASNTGYDEKLFF. For the CDR3, the DNA is TGTGCCAGCAACACAGGGTATGACGAAAAACTGTTTTTT.

The V gene is TRBV3-1 (or the pseudogene TRBV3-2), the J gene TRBJ2-1; D is undetermined. The CDR3 covers 12 residues. V lost 1 base, J lost 7 bases, and 5 bases lay in between. Germline CDR1 LGHDT, CDR2 YNNKEL (reference sequence). CDR3 loop: CASSQARNEQFF. The CDR3 DNA reads as TGTGCCAGCAGCCAAGCGAGAAATGAGCAGTTCTTC.

The genes are TRBV4-1 and TRBJ2-2, with a tentative D call TRBD1 (5 bases). The length of the CDR3 is 17 residues. V was pared by 0 bases and J by 6 bases, with 17 bases between. Germline V lookup: CDR1 MGHRA, CDR2 YSYEKL. CDR3 in amino acids: CASSQEMQGSRSGELFF. The CDR3 DNA follows: TGCGCCAGCAGCCAAGAGATGCAGGGATCTCGTTCCGGGGAGCTGTTTTTT.

This clone has just a few counts. The rearrangement links TRBV18 to TRBJ2-5, with 8 bases lining up with TRBD1. In germline, CDR1 is KGHSH, CDR2 LQKENI. V dropped 4 bases and J dropped 4; count of bases not matched to a gene: 5. CDR3 length: 14 residues. CDR3 sequence (DNA): TGTGCCAGCTCACTTCGACAGGGGTTAGAGACCCAGTACTTC. It is translated as CASSLRQGLETQYF.

In its sample, this clone was seen a few times. V and J are TRBV28 and TRBJ2-7; TRBD1 matches 8 bases. The CDR3 runs to 15 residues. Per germline, CDR1 MDHEN and CDR2 SYDVKM. V gave up 3 bases and J gave up 2 bases; unmatched junction bases: 6. DNA for the CDR3: TGTGCCAGCAGTTTCGGGACAGGAGGGGCCTACGAGCAGTACTTC. Protein product: CASSFGTGGAYEQYF.

This chain connects TRBV29-1 to TRBJ2-5, with D perhaps TRBD2 (6 bases). Germline assignment: CDR1 SQVTM and CDR2 ANQGSEA. Trimming took 7 bases from V and 5 from J, leaving 14 bases between them. The CDR3 runs 12 residues. The CDR3 region has the DNA TGCAGCGCCGGAGGGGCCGACGAGACCCAGTACTTC. The encoded protein is CSAGGADETQYF.

Regarding this clone: The same CDR3 arises from other DNA sequences in this sample as well. The chain carries TRBV3-1 (or the pseudogene TRBV3-2) and TRBJ1-1; the D is unclear. CDR1 and CDR2 (germline): LGHDT, YNNKEL (reference sequence). CDR3 size: 15 residues. The V and J ends lost 0 bases and 1 base respectively, with 9 bases between them. CDR3 nucleotide sequence: TGTGCCAGCAGCCAAGAAGGCGGTAGGAACACTGAAGCTTTCTTT. Translated, it gives CASSQEGGRNTEAFF.

The CDR3 bases are TGTGCCAGCAGCGGGAGGGGACTACCTCTCACAGATACGCAGTATTTT. Translated, it gives CASSGRGLPLTDTQYF. The chain couples TRBV9 to TRBJ2-3; 7 nucleotides agree with TRBD2. CDR1 SGDLS and CDR2 YYNGEE come from the germline V gene. There are 16 residues in the CDR3. V dropped 3 bases and J dropped 2; count of bases not matched to a gene: 9.

The rearrangement uses TRBV2 and TRBJ1-1; 8 bases map to TRBD1. The CDR3 length is 14 residues. V was clipped by 5 bases and J by 6 bases; unmatched bases: 8. Per the germline V gene, CDR1 is SNHLY and CDR2 is FYNNEI. Written as DNA, the CDR3 is TGTGCCAGCAGTACCGGACAGGGACGCCCTGAAGCTTTCTTT. This encodes CASSTGQGRPEAFF.

This chain connects TRBV12-3 or TRBV12-4 to TRBJ1-1; D is unresolved. This CDR3 contains 13 residues. V was cut by 6 bases and J by 3 bases, with 11 bases left in between. The CDR3 DNA sequence: TGTGCCAGCAGCCTCAGAGAGGACACTGAAGCTTTCTTT. Encoded protein: CASSLREDTEAFF.

The chain has TRBV7-8 and TRBJ1-5, with TRBD1 as a possible D gene (5 bases). CDR1 is SGHVS, CDR2 FQNEAQ, per germline. V was shortened by 4 bases and J by 4 bases, with 20 bases between the two germline ends. CDR3 length: 17 residues. This chain's CDR3 is CASSSGSQGVRNQPQHF. CDR3 coding DNA: TGTGCCAGCAGCTCAGGATCTCAAGGGGTACGAAATCAGCCCCAGCATTTT.

The V gene is TRBV19, the J gene TRBJ2-7, with a weak D call TRBD1 (7 bases). The CDR3 totals 16 residues. V was pared by 6 bases and J by 2 bases, with 20 bases between. Looked up from germline, CDR1 is LNHDA and CDR2 is SQIVND (reference sequence). The CDR3 nucleotides are TGTGCCAGTAGCAAAAACAGGGGCGGGAAGCCCTACGAGCAGTACTTC. It specifies CASSKNRGGKPYEQYF.

The rearrangement joins TRBV28 to TRBJ1-1; TRBD1 aligns across 10 bases. The ends lost 3 bases at V and 11 bases at J; junction bases unmatched: 6. The CDR3 loop spans 13 amino acids. Germline CDR1 is MDHEN and CDR2 is SYDVKM. The CDR3 sequence: CASSLDRGKKAFF. CDR3 nucleotide sequence: TGTGCCAGCAGTTTGGACAGGGGGAAAAAGGCTTTCTTT. Supplemented by reference TRBV28 and TRBJ1-1, the full variable domain reads DVKVTQSSRYLVKRTGEKVFLECVQDMDHENMFWYRQDPGLGLRLIYFSYDVKMKEKGDIPEGYSVSREKKERFSLILESASTNQTSMYLCASSLDRGKKAFFGQGTRLTVV.

J is TRBJ2-3 and V is TRBV5-8; possibly TRBD2 for D (6 bases). The length of the CDR3 is 19 residues. V gave up 4 bases and J gave up 2 bases, with 26 bases separating them. The germline V gene has CDR1 SGHTS and CDR2 YDEGEE. The DNA of the CDR3 is TGTGCCAGCAGCCCCCCGCCGGGGTTGGGTAGCGGTCACACAGATACGCAGTATTTT. Its protein product is CASSPPPGLGSGHTDTQYF.

The chain employs TRBV28 and TRBJ1-5; the D gene is possibly TRBD1 (5 bases). V was pared by 2 bases and J by 12 bases, with 11 bases between. The CDR3 covers 12 residues. Per germline, CDR1 MDHEN and CDR2 SYDVKM. CDR3 loop: CASSLVRVDQHF. The CDR3 DNA is TGTGCCAGCAGTTTAGTCAGGGTGGACCAGCATTTT.

This clone was seen only once. V usage is TRBV15 and J usage is TRBJ2-1, with D perhaps matching TRBD2 (6 bases). There are 16 residues in the CDR3. The ends were cut back, 8 bases at V and 4 bases at J, with 21 bases in the middle. Germline assignment: CDR1 LNHNV and CDR2 YYDKDF (reference sequence). The CDR3, as DNA: TGTGCCACCGCTTTTTCCGGGAGAAGTGCATACAATGAGCAGTTCTTC. Translated: CATAFSGRSAYNEQFF.

The chain recombines TRBV29-1 with TRBJ1-1; 7 nucleotides align to TRBD1. V was pared by 1 base and J by 2 bases, with 1 base of the junction left unmatched. The CDR3 length is 13 residues. Germline V lookup: CDR1 SQVTM, CDR2 ANQGSEA. The CDR3 nucleotides read TGCAGCGTTGAAGGACAGGGCAACACTGAAGCTTTCTTT. Translating it yields CSVEGQGNTEAFF.

This rearrangement joins TRBV30 to TRBJ1-4; D might be TRBD1 (5 bases). This CDR3 has 12 residues. The V end lost 5 bases, the J end lost 6 bases, and 10 bases lay between the germline ends. Germline V gene data show CDR1 as GTSNPN and CDR2 as SVGIG (reference sequence). The CDR3 sequence is CAWAGGDEKLFF. The CDR3 DNA reads TGTGCCTGGGCCGGGGGAGATGAAAAACTGTTTTTT.

The V and J genes are TRBV5-1 and TRBJ1-1; a possible D gene is TRBD1 (5 bases). Per germline, CDR1 SGHRS and CDR2 YFSETQ. The CDR3 is made up of 14 amino acids. V lost 0 bases, J lost 1 base, and 7 bases lay in between. CDR3 nucleotide sequence: TGCGCCAGCAGCTTGGATACAGGGAACACTGAAGCTTTCTTT. Amino acid sequence: CASSLDTGNTEAFF. Supplemented by reference TRBV5-1 and TRBJ1-1, the full variable domain reads KAGVTQTPRYLIKTRGQQVTLSCSPISGHRSVSWYQQTPGQGLQFLFEYFSETQRNKGNFPGRFSGRQFSNSRSEMNVSTLELGDSALYLCASSLDTGNTEAFFGQGTRLTVV.